The clone carrying this T cell receptor beta chain was seen only a few times. What it binds is not known. One entry per CDR3 protein, called by TCRdb with MiXCR from the 5' RACE reads. The table includes 1.5 million to 2 million distinct CDR3 sequences, 32% detected once. The sample originates from a study of identical twins. Broader study findings: Reduced insertions were recorded for abundant cord blood beta clonotypes, with no such pattern in memory repertoires. Beta out-of-frame sequences showed weaker excess twin sharing.

CDR1 SGHTA and CDR2 FQGNSA come from the germline V gene. The germline V and J ends were trimmed by 5 bases and 2 bases, with 18 bases remaining between them. The CDR3 loop spans 16 amino acids. This receptor was identified in a newborn girl in good health. The specimen was cord blood. The chain is built from TRBV7-2 and TRBJ1-1; D is possibly TRBD1 (5 bases). The CDR3 sequence is CASSHKSGIRNTEAFF. For the CDR3, the DNA is TGTGCCAGCAGCCACAAATCAGGGATAAGAAACACTGAAGCTTTCTTT.